This T cell receptor (beta chain) is from a study of T cell clonotyping in hematopoietic cell transplantation (dated by TCRdb to the early 2020s). Describing the broader study: A total of some 130 blood samples were collected in the study from a few dozen consecutive transplant recipients and their related donors. Patient recruitment ran from 2015 to early 2017, and follow-up continued until late 2020 or death.

Germline trimming: 3 bases from V, 1 base from J; junction bases outside gene matches: 3. The CDR3 measures 14 amino acids from cysteine to phenylalanine. Just CDR3 DNA is preserved here, 42 bases in frame from base 1. For CDR1 and CDR2, the germline V gene (reference sequence) lists SGHKS and YYEKEE. What the time point label conveys for this sample: 30 days after allo-HCT. Blood from recipients was drawn about 28 days before transplant and again at days 30, 100 and 180 after transplant. Using Nuclei Lysis Solution, genomic DNA was extracted from unfractionated peripheral blood mononuclear cells that were either fresh or cryopreserved. TCR beta CDR3 regions were amplified from genomic DNA with the immunoSEQ assay, a bias-controlled multiplex PCR using V- and J-specific primers. In a second PCR step, the CDR3 amplicons were tagged with a proprietary barcode plus Illumina adapter sequences. CDR3 libraries were sequenced on an Illumina MiSeq instrument. For the original study's pipeline: immunoSEQ Analyzer 3.0 was used for export and quality control, with R Bioconductor and Immunarch used for downstream analyses. Only productive rearrangements within the normalized downsampled data set were used in the calculation of repertoire metrics. In the normalized cohort, a clonotype counted as pathologically expanded if the clonotype was larger than 5 templates. Repertoire diversity was measured with the Inverse Simpson Index. The non-normalized data set was used for CMV-specificity analyses so that all clonotypes could be captured. Held by TCRdb, this immuneACCESS table contains in-frame sequences only and omits some clones. Under half of the omission traces to an unresolved V gene where checked; the cause of the rest is unknown. V, J and clone size are taken as reported in that table, and D and trimming were inferred from the DNA itself. This sample comprises around 7,000 clones, roughly 98% of them detected only once. The ten largest account for roughly 0.59% of the sample.

Turning to this clone: This receptor's antigen is unknown. Base-call qualities are not available, and no considerably larger clone is one nucleotide away.

Study-wide conclusions, independent of this receptor: Donor and pretransplant recipient Inverse Simpson Index values predicted broader posttransplant TCR repertoire diversity. Only a small fraction of recipient repertoires overlapped donor repertoires, with over 97% appearing de novo at the given depth. Sample size was limited, and cells were not sorted, so CD4 and CD8 repertoire contributions could not be separated. Recipient TCR diversity fell after transplant, with pathologically expanded clonotypes rising progressively from day 30 to day 180.

The rearrangement joined TRBV5-5 to TRBJ1-1, with 7 junctional bases fitting TRBD1. The source is a male patient in his sixties or seventies who had an allogeneic stem cell transplant from a related donor, so the T cells may come from the graft donor. Some clones in this sample may be carry-over from other donors' samples. The sample in question was PBMCs, obtained 30 days after allogeneic stem cell transplant. The sequenced DNA is TGTGCCAGCAGCTGGACAGGAACGAACACTGAAGCTTTCTTT. Its protein product is CASSWTGTNTEAFF.